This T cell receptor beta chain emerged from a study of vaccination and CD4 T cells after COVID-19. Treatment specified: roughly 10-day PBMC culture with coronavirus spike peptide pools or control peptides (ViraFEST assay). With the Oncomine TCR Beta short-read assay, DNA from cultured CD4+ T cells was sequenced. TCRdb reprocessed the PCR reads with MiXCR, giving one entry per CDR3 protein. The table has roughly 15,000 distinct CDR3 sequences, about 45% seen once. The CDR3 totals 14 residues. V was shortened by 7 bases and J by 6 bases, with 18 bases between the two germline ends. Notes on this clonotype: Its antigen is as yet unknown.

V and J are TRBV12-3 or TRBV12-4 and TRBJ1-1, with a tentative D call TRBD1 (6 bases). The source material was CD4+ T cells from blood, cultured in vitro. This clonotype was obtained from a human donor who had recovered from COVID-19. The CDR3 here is CASTPLGGIAEAFF. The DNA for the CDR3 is TGTGCCAGCACCCCCCTAGGGGGGATCGCTGAAGCTTTCTTT.